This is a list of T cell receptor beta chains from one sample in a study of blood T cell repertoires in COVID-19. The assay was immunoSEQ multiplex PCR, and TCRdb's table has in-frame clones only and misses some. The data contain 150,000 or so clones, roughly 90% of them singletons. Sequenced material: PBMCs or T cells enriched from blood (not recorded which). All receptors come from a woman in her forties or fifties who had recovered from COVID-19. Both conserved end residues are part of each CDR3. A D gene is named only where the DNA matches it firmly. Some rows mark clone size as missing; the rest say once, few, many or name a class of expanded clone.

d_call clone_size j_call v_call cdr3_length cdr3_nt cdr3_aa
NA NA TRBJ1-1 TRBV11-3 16 TGTGCCAGCAGCGGGCTACGTTACCCAACCCCTCCGGAAGCTTTCTTT CASSGLRYPTPPEAFF
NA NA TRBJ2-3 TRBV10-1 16 TGCGCCAGCAGAGTCGACGGAGTCTGGAACACAGATACGCAGTATTTT CASRVDGVWNTDTQYF
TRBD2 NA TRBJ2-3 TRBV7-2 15 TGTGCCAGCAGCCACGGGGGTAGCGGGGGTAAGGGGCAGTATTTT CASSHGGSGGKGQYF
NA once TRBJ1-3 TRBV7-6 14 TGTGCCAGCAGCTTATTAGTCTCTGGAAACACCATATATTTT CASSLLVSGNTIYF
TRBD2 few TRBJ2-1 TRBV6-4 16 TGTGCCAGCAGTGACTCTACGGGGGGTCGGAACAATGAGCAGTTCTTC CASSDSTGGRNNEQFF
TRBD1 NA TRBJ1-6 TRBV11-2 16 TGTGCCAGCAGCTCGAGGAGGGACAGGCATAATTCACCCCTCCACTTT CASSSRRDRHNSPLHF
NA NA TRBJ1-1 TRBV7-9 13 TGTGCCAGCAGCACAGGTCTAGGTCTAGTAGCTTTCTTT CASSTGLGLVAFF
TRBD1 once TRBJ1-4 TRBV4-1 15 TGCGCCAGCAGCAAACAGGGGTACATTGGTGAAAAACTGTTTTTT CASSKQGYIGEKLFF
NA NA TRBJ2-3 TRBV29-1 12 TGCAGCGCTGTATATGTTTCAGATACGCAGTATTTT CSAVYVSDTQYF
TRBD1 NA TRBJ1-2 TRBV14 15 TGTGCCAGCAGCCAAAGGGGGACAGGGAGCTATGGCTACACCTTC CASSQRGTGSYGYTF
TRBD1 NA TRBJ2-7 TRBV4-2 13 TGTGCCAGCAGCCAAGATGACAGGGGGGATCAGTACTTC CASSQDDRGDQYF
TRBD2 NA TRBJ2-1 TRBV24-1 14 TGTGCCACCGGCCCGGGGGACTATCTCAATGAGCAGTTCTTC CATGPGDYLNEQFF
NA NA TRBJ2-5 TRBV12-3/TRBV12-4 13 TGTGCCAGCAGTTTGTCGGGGGTAGAGACCCAGTACTTC CASSLSGVETQYF
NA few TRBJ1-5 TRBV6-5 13 TGTGCCAGCAGGCCGACAGGCAATCAGCCCCAGCATTTT CASRPTGNQPQHF
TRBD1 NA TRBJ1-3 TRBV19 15 TGTGCCAGTAGATCACGGACAGGGGACGGAAACACCATATATTTT CASRSRTGDGNTIYF
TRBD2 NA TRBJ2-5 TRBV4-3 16 TGCGCCAGCAGCCAAGATTGGCTAGCGGGGTTGGAGACCCAGTACTTC CASSQDWLAGLETQYF
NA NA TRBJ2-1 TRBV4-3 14 TGCGCCAGCAGCCAAGGCCGGGGATCGGATGAGCAGTTCTTC CASSQGRGSDEQFF
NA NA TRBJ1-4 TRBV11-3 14 TGTGCCAGCAGCTTAGGGGAGGCGGTTGAAAAACTGTTTTTT CASSLGEAVEKLFF
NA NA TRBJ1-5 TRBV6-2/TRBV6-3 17 TGTGCCAGCAGTTACATATCGGTTAGGGGCCCCAGGGAGCCCCAGCATTTT CASSYISVRGPREPQHF
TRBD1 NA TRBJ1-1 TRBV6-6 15 TGTGCCAGCAGTTCCCCGGACAGGGGGGGGACTGAAGCTTTCTTT CASSSPDRGGTEAFF
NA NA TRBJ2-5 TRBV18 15 TGTGCCAGCTCACCATCAGGGGCGTACCAAGAGACCCAGTACTTC CASSPSGAYQETQYF
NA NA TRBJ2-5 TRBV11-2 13 TGTGCCAGCAGCTCGGGTGCAGGGCGGCCCCAGTACTTC CASSSGAGRPQYF
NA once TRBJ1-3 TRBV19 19 TGTGCCAGTAGTATAGATCGGGTTAAGACAGGATACTCTGGAAACACCATATATTTT CASSIDRVKTGYSGNTIYF
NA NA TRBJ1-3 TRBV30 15 TGTGCCTGGAGTCAGGGGACCACGGACCGAAACACCATATATTTT CAWSQGTTDRNTIYF
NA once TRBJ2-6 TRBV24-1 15 TGTGCCACCAGTGATAGCATAGCTGGGGCCAACGTCCTGACTTTC CATSDSIAGANVLTF
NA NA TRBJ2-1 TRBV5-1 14 TGCGCCAGCCGGGGAGAGGCACACCACAATGAGCAGTTCTTC CASRGEAHHNEQFF
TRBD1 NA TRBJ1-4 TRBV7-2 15 TGTGCCAGCAGCTCGTACAGGGGAACTAATGAAAAACTGTTTTTT CASSSYRGTNEKLFF
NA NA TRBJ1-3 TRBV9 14 TGTGCCAGCAGCGTAGCTCAGGCTGGAAACACCATATATTTT CASSVAQAGNTIYF
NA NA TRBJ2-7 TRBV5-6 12 TGTGCCAGCGGCGGCGGCTCCTACGAGCAGTACTTC CASGGGSYEQYF
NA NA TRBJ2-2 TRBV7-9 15 TGTGCCAGCAGCTTACGGAGGGCGAACACCGGGGAGCTGTTTTTT CASSLRRANTGELFF
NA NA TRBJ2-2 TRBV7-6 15 TGTGCCAGCAGCCATGGACAGAGTAACACCGGGGAGCTGTTTTTT CASSHGQSNTGELFF
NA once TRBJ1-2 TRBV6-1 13 TGTGCCAGCAGTGACACTCTATTCTATGGCTACACCTTC CASSDTLFYGYTF
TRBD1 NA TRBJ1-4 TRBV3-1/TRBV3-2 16 TGTGCCAGCAGCCAGCATACAGGGGCAACTAATGAAAAACTGTTTTTT CASSQHTGATNEKLFF
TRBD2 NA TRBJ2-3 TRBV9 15 TGTGCCAGCAGAGACGGGGGGGCGGCCACAGATACGCAGTATTTT CASRDGGAATDTQYF
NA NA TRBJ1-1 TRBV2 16 TGTGCCAGCTTTCAGATAAACCGGGACACCAACACTGAAGCTTTCTTT CASFQINRDTNTEAFF
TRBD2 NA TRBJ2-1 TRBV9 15 TGTGCCAGCAGCGTAGTTAGCGGGGAGTTCAATGAGCAGTTCTTC CASSVVSGEFNEQFF
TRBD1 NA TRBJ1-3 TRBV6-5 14 TGTGCCAGCAGTCGGACAGGCTCTGGAAACACCATATATTTT CASSRTGSGNTIYF
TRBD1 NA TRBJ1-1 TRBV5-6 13 TGTGCCAGCAGCAAACAGGGGGTCACTGAAGCTTTCTTT CASSKQGVTEAFF
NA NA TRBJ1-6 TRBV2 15 TGTGCCAGCAGTGAATTTGGGGGGATTAATTCACCCCTCCACTTT CASSEFGGINSPLHF
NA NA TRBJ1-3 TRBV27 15 TGTGCCAGCAGTCGCCGGGAAAGCTCTGGAAACACCATATATTTT CASSRRESSGNTIYF
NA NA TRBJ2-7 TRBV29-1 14 TGCAGCGTGGGGATTTCGGGAACTAGGAACGAGCAGTACTTC CSVGISGTRNEQYF
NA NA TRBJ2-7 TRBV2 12 TGTGCCAGCAGCAAGGGGCCCTACGAGCAGTACTTC CASSKGPYEQYF
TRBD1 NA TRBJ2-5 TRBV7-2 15 TGTGCCAGCAGCTCCCGGGACAGGGGGAAAGAGACCCAGTACTTC CASSSRDRGKETQYF
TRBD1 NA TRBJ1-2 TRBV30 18 TGTGCCTGGAGTGTAAGGCCTACCCGAGACAGGGCTACTTCTGGCTACACCTTC CAWSVRPTRDRATSGYTF
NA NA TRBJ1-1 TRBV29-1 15 TGCAGCGTGGGACCCGCTTGGGGGGGTGGCACTGAAGCTTTCTTT CSVGPAWGGGTEAFF
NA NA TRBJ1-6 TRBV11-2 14 TGTGCCAGCAGCTTAGAGGCAGGGGAATCACCCCTCCACTTT CASSLEAGESPLHF
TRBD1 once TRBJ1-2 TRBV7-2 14 TGTGCCAGCAGCGCGACAGGGGTCGGAGGAGGCTACACCTTC CASSATGVGGGYTF
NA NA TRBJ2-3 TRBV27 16 TGTGCCAGCAGCAAGGTGGGGGCAGTATTAACAGATACGCAGTATTTT CASSKVGAVLTDTQYF
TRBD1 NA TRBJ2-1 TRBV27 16 TGTGCCAGCAGTTATGCCGGGACAGGGGTTTACAATGAGCAGTTCTTC CASSYAGTGVYNEQFF
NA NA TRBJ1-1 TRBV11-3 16 TGTGCCAGCAGCCACGGTGGTCGGGTAAGGAACACTGAAGCTTTCTTT CASSHGGRVRNTEAFF
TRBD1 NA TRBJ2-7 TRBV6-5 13 TGTGCCAGCAGGACAGGGGCGGTCCACGAGCAGTACTTC CASRTGAVHEQYF
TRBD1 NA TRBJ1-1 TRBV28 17 TGTGCCAGCAGGCCCGGGACAGGGTTTTATTCGAACACTGAAGCTTTCTTT CASRPGTGFYSNTEAFF
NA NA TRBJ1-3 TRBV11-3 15 TGTGCCAGCAGCAGAGCGCCGTGGCCTGGAAACACCATATATTTT CASSRAPWPGNTIYF
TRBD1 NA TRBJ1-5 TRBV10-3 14 TGTGCCATCAGTCCGGGACAGGGAAATCAGCCCCAGCATTTT CAISPGQGNQPQHF
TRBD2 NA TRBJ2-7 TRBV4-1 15 TGCGCCAGCAGCCAAGTTCGGGGGGGCCACTACGAGCAGTACTTC CASSQVRGGHYEQYF